Listed below are T cell receptor beta chains from one sample, sequenced in a study of T cells in Graves' hyperthyroidism and ophthalmopathy. TCRdb ran MiXCR on the multiplex PCR reads and lists one entry per CDR3 protein. The sample carries 500,000 or so distinct CDR3 sequences, over 15% recorded once. Sequencing input: blood. Every receptor here comes from a woman aged 18-29 years with Graves' ophthalmopathy. The CDR3 runs from the conserved cysteine through the conserved F or W. A D gene is named only where the DNA matches it firmly. Size is omitted from some rows. Given values are once, few, many or a class for expanded clones.

size	V	length	D	J	CDR3	DNA
many	TRBV7-2	14	TRBD1	TRBJ1-1	CASSLDSRTGGAFF	TGTGCCAGCAGCTTAGATTCGAGGACAGGCGGGGCTTTCTTT
many	TRBV27	20	TRBD1	TRBJ2-1	CASSLGPWGQGALAGNEQFF	TGTGCCAGCAGTTTAGGCCCCTGGGGACAGGGGGCTTTAGCGGGAAATGAGCAGTTCTTC
many	TRBV7-3	16	NA	TRBJ2-1	CASSLTGFTKYNEQFF	TGTGCCAGCAGCTTAACCGGATTTACGAAGTACAATGAGCAGTTCTTC
few	TRBV19	13	NA	TRBJ1-1	CASSIAGYTEAFF	TGTGCCAGTAGTATCGCTGGGTACACTGAAGCTTTCTTT
many	TRBV20-1	15	TRBD2	TRBJ2-3	CSAPGLAGRRDTQYF	TGCAGTGCGCCGGGACTAGCGGGACGCAGGGATACGCAGTATTTT
few	TRBV20-1	14	NA	TRBJ2-6	CSASDFSGANVLTF	TGCAGTGCTTCTGACTTCTCTGGGGCCAACGTCCTGACTTTC
few	TRBV27	15	NA	TRBJ2-3	CASSLSRRAGDTQYF	TGTGCCAGCAGTTTGTCCAGGAGGGCCGGAGATACGCAGTATTTT
many	TRBV18	12	NA	TRBJ2-5	CASSENQETQYF	TGTGCCAGCTCGGAGAACCAAGAGACCCAGTACTTC
NA	TRBV6-1	18	TRBD1	TRBJ1-4	CASSYLRAPGQGTEKLFF	TGTGCCAGCAGTTATCTTCGGGCCCCGGGACAGGGGACTGAAAAACTGTTTTTT
few	TRBV12-3/TRBV12-4	14	NA	TRBJ1-1	CASSPEGGRFEAFF	TGTGCCAGCAGTCCCGAGGGGGGTCGTTTTGAAGCTTTCTTT
few	TRBV20-1	13	TRBD1	TRBJ1-1	CSARDSVNTEAFF	TGCAGTGCTCGGGACAGCGTTAACACTGAAGCTTTCTTT
many	TRBV12-3/TRBV12-4	14	NA	TRBJ1-2	CASSLSPALGGYTF	TGTGCCAGCAGTCTCAGCCCCGCGTTAGGTGGCTACACCTTC
many	TRBV15	17	TRBD2	TRBJ2-5	CATSRSRGLAGQETQYF	TGTGCCACCAGCAGATCACGGGGACTAGCGGGGCAAGAGACCCAGTACTTC
NA	TRBV7-2	14	TRBD2	TRBJ2-5	CASSVFLAEETQYF	TGTGCCAGCAGCGTATTTCTAGCGGAAGAGACCCAGTACTTC
NA	TRBV6-2/TRBV6-3	13	NA	TRBJ1-5	CAGRPLSNQPQHF	TGTGCCGGCAGACCCCTATCCAATCAGCCCCAGCATTTT
many	TRBV6-2/TRBV6-3	11	NA	TRBJ1-1	CASKEYTEAFF	TGTGCCAGCAAAGAGTACACTGAAGCTTTCTTT
many	TRBV7-8	14	TRBD1	TRBJ1-5	CASSRGTANQPQHF	TGTGCCAGCAGCCGCGGGACAGCCAATCAGCCCCAGCATTTT
few	TRBV9	14	NA	TRBJ2-5	CASSVDERQETQYF	TGTGCCAGCAGCGTAGATGAGCGGCAAGAGACCCAGTACTTC
many	TRBV4-2	14	NA	TRBJ2-5	CASSQDARQETQYF	TGTGCCAGCAGCCAAGATGCCCGCCAAGAGACCCAGTACTTC
many	TRBV3-1	14	NA	TRBJ1-1	CASSQRGAPTEAFF	TGTGCCAGCAGCCAACGGGGGGCGCCCACTGAAGCTTTCTTT
many	TRBV27	13	NA	TRBJ1-6	CASSGAFYSPLHF	TGTGCCAGCAGTGGGGCCTTCTATTCACCCCTCCACTTT
NA	TRBV7-3	17	NA	TRBJ1-2	CASSLTGGGATDYGYTF	TGTGCCAGCAGCTTAACGGGGGGAGGGGCTACGGACTATGGCTACACCTTC
many	TRBV6-1	15	TRBD2	TRBJ2-1	CASSGLAGGPNEQFF	TGTGCCAGCAGTGGACTAGCGGGAGGGCCCAATGAGCAGTTCTTC
NA	TRBV6-2/TRBV6-3	12	NA	TRBJ2-7	CASTDLSYEQYF	TGTGCCAGCACCGACTTGTCCTACGAGCAGTACTTC
NA	TRBV20-1	15	NA	TRBJ2-3	CSARPRVEGTDTQYF	TGCAGTGCTAGGCCCAGGGTTGAAGGCACAGATACGCAGTATTTT
NA	TRBV3-1	14	TRBD2	TRBJ2-1	CASSSGLSIHEQFF	TGTGCCAGCAGTTCGGGACTATCCATCCATGAGCAGTTCTTC
many	TRBV28	12	TRBD1	TRBJ1-2	CASNLGRGRYTF	TGTGCCAGCAACCTTGGAAGGGGGCGCTACACCTTC
NA	TRBV14	13	NA	TRBJ1-1	CASSRAPVTEAFF	TGTGCCAGCAGCCGGGCCCCAGTCACTGAAGCTTTCTTT
once	TRBV20-1	13	NA	TRBJ2-1	CSASWALEGTQFF	TGCAGTGCTAGCTGGGCTCTTGAGGGGACCCAGTTCTTC
NA	TRBV28	18	TRBD2	TRBJ2-1	CASSVLAGGAAVDNEQFF	TGTGCCAGCAGTGTACTAGCGGGAGGGGCCGCGGTTGACAATGAGCAGTTCTTC
many	TRBV12-3/TRBV12-4	15	NA	TRBJ1-1	CASSLAGQSNTEAFF	TGTGCCAGCAGTTTAGCAGGCCAGTCGAACACTGAAGCTTTCTTT
few	TRBV20-1	15	TRBD1	TRBJ1-3	CSANSGTGSGNTIYF	TGCAGTGCTAATTCCGGGACAGGGTCTGGAAACACCATATATTTT
NA	TRBV27	14	NA	TRBJ2-3	CASSFTEAGDTQYF	TGTGCCAGCAGTTTCACGGAGGCGGGAGATACGCAGTATTTT
many	TRBV11-2	13	NA	TRBJ1-1	CASSLDGRTEAFF	TGTGCCAGCAGCTTAGATGGGAGAACTGAAGCTTTCTTT
NA	TRBV5-1	14	TRBD1	TRBJ2-5	CASGQQGYQETQYF	TGCGCCAGCGGACAACAGGGGTACCAAGAGACCCAGTACTTC
many	TRBV6-2/TRBV6-3	15	NA	TRBJ1-1	CASSTSRQVRTEAFF	TGTGCCAGCAGTACCTCCCGACAGGTGCGAACTGAAGCTTTCTTT
many	TRBV27	14	NA	TRBJ2-2	CASSFTDTGEELFF	TGTGCCAGCAGTTTCACGGATACCGGAGAGGAGCTGTTTTTT
NA	TRBV6-1	15	TRBD1	TRBJ1-2	CASSPWGTANYGYTF	TGTGCCAGCAGTCCCTGGGGGACAGCGAACTATGGCTACACCTTC
many	TRBV5-1	15	TRBD1	TRBJ2-3	CASSLNRGPLDTQYF	TGCGCCAGCAGCTTAAACAGGGGCCCTCTTGATACGCAGTATTTT
many	TRBV27	15	NA	TRBJ2-7	CASSPGWGASYEQYF	TGTGCCAGCAGTCCCGGGTGGGGGGCCTCCTACGAGCAGTACTTC
many	TRBV29-1	13	NA	TRBJ2-7	CSVLAHNSYEQYF	TGCAGCGTTCTGGCACACAACTCCTACGAGCAGTACTTC
many	TRBV12-3/TRBV12-4	13	NA	TRBJ2-7	CASSYLSTYEQYF	TGTGCCAGCAGTTATCTTAGTACCTACGAGCAGTACTTC
few	TRBV20-1	15	NA	TRBJ1-5	CSARVGLEPPAPQHF	TGCAGTGCTAGAGTTGGGTTGGAACCTCCGGCGCCCCAGCATTTT
NA	TRBV28	12	NA	TRBJ1-2	CASSFEAVSYTF	TGTGCCAGCAGTTTTGAGGCGGTGAGCTACACCTTC
many	TRBV27	16	NA	TRBJ2-3	CASRRGGLAVTDTQYF	TGTGCCAGCAGAAGGGGGGGTTTAGCGGTGACAGATACGCAGTATTTT
many	TRBV5-1	13	NA	TRBJ2-1	CASSLATVNEQFF	TGCGCCAGCAGCTTGGCTACGGTTAATGAGCAGTTCTTC
many	TRBV5-6	13	NA	TRBJ2-1	CASSTGRTREQFF	TGTGCCAGCAGCACGGGACGAACGCGGGAGCAGTTCTTC
NA	TRBV15	15	NA	TRBJ2-7	CATSRVFRDFYEQYF	TGTGCCACCAGCAGAGTCTTTAGGGACTTCTACGAGCAGTACTTC
many	TRBV12-3/TRBV12-4	15	NA	TRBJ1-2	CASSFGRRGTYGYTF	TGTGCCAGCAGTTTTGGGCGACGGGGGACTTATGGCTACACCTTC